This T cell receptor (beta chain) was sequenced in a study of T cell clones after liver transplantation. Clones were sequenced by immunoSEQ multiplex PCR, and TCRdb holds only the in-frame ones, with some missing. The data show about 20,000 clones, over 75% seen once. This CDR3 is built from 10 residues. Germline V gene lookup returns CDR1 MNHEY and CDR2 SMNVEV (reference sequence). V was trimmed by 8 bases and J by 1 base, leaving 2 bases between them. The sequence came from a human patient who received a liver transplant. The T cells may come from the graft donor. This chain connects TRBV27 to TRBJ1-1, with D uncertain. The sample consisted of CD8+ T cells from blood, taken approximately 3.5 years after liver transplant. The CDR3 here is CASGNTEAFF. DNA of the CDR3: TGTGCCAGCGGGAACACTGAAGCTTTCTTT.